Here is one T cell receptor (beta chain) with its context. Regions amplified from RNA transcripts were the TCR beta CDR3 regions. HTBI primers were employed in a first-round RT-PCR of the TCR CDR3. TCRdb processed the multiplex PCR reads anew with MiXCR; each CDR3 protein has one entry. The table shows about 710,000 distinct CDR3 sequences, with 15% to 20% occurring only once. Stable Graves' hyperthyroidism meant no ophthalmopathy progression within 18 months. It was uncontrolled infection, other autoimmune disease, pregnancy or lactation that excluded patients. The data are from a study of T cells in Graves' hyperthyroidism and ophthalmopathy. Germline V gives CDR1 MNHEY, CDR2 SMNVEV (reference sequence). The CDR3 length is 15 residues. V shed 4 bases and J shed 2 bases, with 11 bases lying between them.

Sequencing used blood. This receptor was identified in a man aged 18 to 29 with Graves' hyperthyroidism. The chain recombines TRBV27 with TRBJ2-2; no clear D. The CDR3 here is CASSSSPLNTGELFF. In DNA form, the CDR3 reads TGTGCCAGCAGTTCGAGCCCCCTTAACACCGGGGAGCTGTTTTTT.